This entry concerns a single T cell receptor (beta chain). No antigen is known for it. This entry belongs to a study of regulatory T cells in long-lasting Graves disease. Study-level results: TCR diversity was lower in persistent Graves' patients (versus newly diagnosed ones).

Time point described: persistent/refractory GD, antithyroid drugs over 5 years with positive TRAb. RNA from PBMCs was the source of the TCR library. In building TCR beta libraries, iRepertoire HTBI primers were used together with Arm-PCR of CDR3 regions. TCRdb redid the calling of the multiplex PCR reads with MiXCR, one entry per CDR3 protein. The table records about 430,000 distinct CDR3 sequences, 20% to 25% of them present only once. This clonotype was obtained from a female donor with Graves disease. This sample comprised peripheral blood mononuclear cells (PBMCs), obtained when the disease was refractory, from a patient treated with antithyroid drugs.

The CDR3: CASSDGGSKNIQYF. Here the CDR3 DNA reads TGTGCCAGCAGTGACGGGGGCAGCAAAAACATTCAGTACTTC. The chain employs TRBV2 and TRBJ2-4; D is possibly TRBD1 or TRBD2 (6 bases each). Trimming cost V 3 bases and J 3 bases, with 9 bases left between them. The germline V gene has CDR1 SNHLY and CDR2 FYNNEI. CDR3 length equals 14 residues.